Following are 3 T cell receptor beta chains from one sample sequenced in a study of shared clonotypes between healthy human individuals. The repertoire was sequenced with immunoSEQ multiplex PCR; TCRdb's copy has only in-frame clones and lacks some. The sample yields some 1.5 million clones, around 97% seen once. Sequencing used naive CD4+ T cells sorted from blood. Specified subset: CD45RA+ positively selected. The receptors come from a man aged 30 to 45 in good health.

The rearrangement links TRBV9 to TRBJ2-3, with D possibly being TRBD2 (7 bases). V was cut by 0 bases and J by 1 base, with 15 bases left in between. Germline assignment: CDR1 SGDLS and CDR2 YYNGEE. CDR3 length: 17 amino acids. CDR3 sequence: CASSVDGRAGGTDTQYF. Written as DNA, the CDR3 is TGTGCCAGCAGCGTAGATGGGAGGGCAGGGGGCACAGATACGCAGTATTTT.

The chain links TRBV28 to TRBJ2-3, with D hard to call. CDR3 size: 14 residues. Trimming took 4 bases from V and 4 from J, leaving 12 bases between them. Germline V CDR1 and CDR2: MDHEN, SYDVKM. The chain's CDR3 is CASSSPSSPDTQYF. The CDR3 DNA sequence: TGTGCCAGCAGTTCCCCGTCGAGCCCAGATACGCAGTATTTT. Together with reference TRBV28 and TRBJ2-3, the CDR3 gives the full variable domain: DVKVTQSSRYLVKRTGEKVFLECVQDMDHENMFWYRQDPGLGLRLIYFSYDVKMKEKGDIPEGYSVSREKKERFSLILESASTNQTSMYLCASSSPSSPDTQYFGPGTRLTVL.

This chain joins TRBV7-9 and TRBJ2-5; possibly TRBD1 or TRBD2 for D (7 bases each). Trimming pared 5 bases from V and 1 base from J, leaving 14 bases between. Germline CDR1 is SEHNR and CDR2 is FQNEAQ (reference sequence). This CDR3 comprises 15 residues. CDR3 sequence: CASSPRGGAQETQYF. The CDR3 nucleotides read TGTGCCAGCAGCCCCAGGGGGGGGGCCCAAGAGACCCAGTACTTC.